The present T cell receptor (beta chain) was sequenced within a study of blood T cells in healthy people across ages. The study, taken as a whole, reports: Fewer expanded clones and more diversity marked long-lived versus aged donors.

A remark on this clonotype: Its antigen is not known.

The CDR3 has 17 amino acids. Germline V gene lookup returns CDR1 LNHDA and CDR2 SQIVND (reference sequence). After removal of 6 bases from V and 7 bases from J, the junction contained 15 bases not matched to a gene. Together with a sample-barcoded 5' primer, a J-beta primer mix was included in a second PCR lasting about 7 to 11 cycles. TCRdb independently ran MiXCR on the 5' RACE reads; one entry per CDR3 protein. Of approximately 2,000,000 distinct CDR3 sequences listed, roughly 43% are singletons. Sequenced: blood. The chain uses TRBV19 and TRBJ2-2, with 9 bases matching TRBD2. This sequence was found in a human donor in good health. This chain's CDR3 is CASSTRPPGLAGGELFF. CDR3 DNA sequence: TGTGCCAGTAGCACCCGACCCCCGGGACTAGCAGGCGGGGAGCTGTTTTTT.